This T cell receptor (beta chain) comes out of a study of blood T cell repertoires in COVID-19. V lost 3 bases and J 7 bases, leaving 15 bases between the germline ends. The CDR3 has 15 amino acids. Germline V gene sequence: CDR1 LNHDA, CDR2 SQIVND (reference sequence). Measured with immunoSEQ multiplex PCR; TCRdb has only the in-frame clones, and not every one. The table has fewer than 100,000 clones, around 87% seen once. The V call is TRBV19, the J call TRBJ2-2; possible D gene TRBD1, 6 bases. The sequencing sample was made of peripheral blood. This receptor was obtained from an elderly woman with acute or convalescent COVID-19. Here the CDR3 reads CASSIPRGTGGELFF. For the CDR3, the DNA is TGTGCCAGTAGTATCCCCAGGGGCACGGGCGGGGAGCTGTTTTTT.